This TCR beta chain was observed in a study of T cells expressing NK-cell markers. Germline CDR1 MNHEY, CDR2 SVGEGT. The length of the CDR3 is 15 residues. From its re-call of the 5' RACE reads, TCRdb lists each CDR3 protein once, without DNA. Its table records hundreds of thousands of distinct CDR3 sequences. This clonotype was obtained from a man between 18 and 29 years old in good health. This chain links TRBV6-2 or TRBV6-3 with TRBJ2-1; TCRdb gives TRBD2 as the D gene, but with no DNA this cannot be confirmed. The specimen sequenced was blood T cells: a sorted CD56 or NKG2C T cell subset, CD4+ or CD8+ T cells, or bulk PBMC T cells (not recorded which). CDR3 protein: CASSRTSEGRSEQFF.